The clone carrying this T cell receptor beta chain has at least ten counts. Its antigen remains unknown. The CDR3 is 16 residues long. Germline V gene sequence: CDR1 KGHSH, CDR2 LQKENI. V dropped 6 bases and J dropped 5; count of bases not matched to a gene: 7. These data come from a study of T-cell reconstitution after alpha-beta-depleted transplantation in children. Unique molecular identifiers were used in preparing the TCRbeta library. One entry per CDR3 protein results from TCRdb running MiXCR on the PCR reads. The data contain approximately 490,000 distinct CDR3 sequences, roughly a tenth of them singletons. Regarding the study as a whole: It was surviving recipient T cells and thymic progenitors that gave some patients high TCRbeta diversity at day 60.

The specimen comprised PBMCs, sampled before TCRalphabeta/CD19-depleted stem cell transplant. The receptor's source is a child younger than 10 with inherited bone marrow failure, due to receive a stem cell transplant. V is TRBV18 and J is TRBJ2-1, with 13 nucleotides matching TRBD2. The DNA of the CDR3 is TGTGCCAGCTCGCCGGGACTAGCGGGACACAACAATGAGCAGTTCTTC. This translates into CASSPGLAGHNNEQFF.